Here is one TCR beta chain with its context. The target antigen is unknown. Per the germline V gene, CDR1 is MNHEY and CDR2 is SMNVEV (reference sequence). The V end lost 7 bases, the J end lost 9 bases, and 10 bases lay between the germline ends. The CDR3 is 11 amino acids. CD45RO-negative cells were positively selected for CCR7, leaving out terminally differentiated effector memory CD45RA+ cells. Nashville, Tennessee was home to all donors, each a Caucasian adult. The protocol was immunoSEQ multiplex PCR, while the TCRdb copy is restricted to in-frame clones and leaves out a portion. In the table there are some 2 million clones, about 95% of which are singletons. The data were obtained in a study of shared clonotypes between healthy human individuals. General study findings and limits: The authors sampled blood alone, and tissue repertoires likely differ.

The sequence was obtained from a man in his late teens or twenties in good health. The chain is built from TRBV27 and TRBJ2-1, with D possibly being TRBD2 (5 bases). Sequencing used naive CD8+ T cells sorted from blood. CDR3 sequence: CASTSRGEQFF. The DNA for the CDR3 is TGTGCCAGCACCAGCCGGGGTGAGCAGTTCTTC.